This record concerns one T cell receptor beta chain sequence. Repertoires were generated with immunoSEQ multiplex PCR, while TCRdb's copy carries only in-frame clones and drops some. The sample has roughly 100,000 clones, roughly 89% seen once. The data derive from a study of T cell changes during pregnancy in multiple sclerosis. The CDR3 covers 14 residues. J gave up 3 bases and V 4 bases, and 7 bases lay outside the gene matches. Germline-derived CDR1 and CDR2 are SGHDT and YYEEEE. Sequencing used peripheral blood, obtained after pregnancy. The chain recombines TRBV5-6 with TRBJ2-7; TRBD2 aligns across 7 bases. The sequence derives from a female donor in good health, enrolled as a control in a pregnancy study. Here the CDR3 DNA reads TGTGCCAGCAGCACGACTAGCAACGACTACGAGCAGTACTTC. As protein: CASSTTSNDYEQYF.